A selection of T cell receptor beta chains follows, all from one sample in a study of shared clonotypes between healthy human individuals. Using immunoSEQ multiplex PCR, the repertoire was profiled, and TCRdb retains in-frame clones only, with some absent. The sample lists over 95,000 clones; around 65% were seen once. The sequencing sample was made of memory CD8+ T cells sorted from blood. The receptors were sampled from a woman in her twenties or thirties in good health. Both conserved end residues are part of each CDR3. Fields, in order: D gene, V gene, J gene, clone size, CDR3 DNA, CDR3 protein. D genes are given only for firm matches. The listing skips clone size in some rows; elsewhere it reads once, few, many or a size class.

d_call: -; v_call: TRBV28; j_call: TRBJ1-1; clone_size: -; cdr3_nt: TGTGCCAGCAGTCCTTCACGCTCTGAAGCTTTCTTT; cdr3_aa: CASSPSRSEAFF
d_call: -; v_call: TRBV28; j_call: TRBJ1-4; clone_size: -; cdr3_nt: TGTGCCAGCAGTTTAGCAGGGTACGAAAAACTGTTTTTT; cdr3_aa: CASSLAGYEKLFF
d_call: -; v_call: TRBV4-1; j_call: TRBJ2-7; clone_size: -; cdr3_nt: TGCGCCAGCAGCGGAGGGACTGCCTACGAGCAGTACTTC; cdr3_aa: CASSGGTAYEQYF
d_call: -; v_call: TRBV11-2; j_call: TRBJ2-1; clone_size: -; cdr3_nt: TGTGCCAGCAGCCAAGAAGTATCAGGGTCCTACAATGAGCAGTTCTTC; cdr3_aa: CASSQEVSGSYNEQFF
d_call: -; v_call: TRBV6-6; j_call: TRBJ1-1; clone_size: -; cdr3_nt: TGTGCCAGCAGCCCCAGGGGGAACACTGAAGCTTTCTTT; cdr3_aa: CASSPRGNTEAFF
d_call: -; v_call: TRBV19; j_call: TRBJ2-7; clone_size: -; cdr3_nt: TGTGCCAGTAGTATTGCTGGCCACGAGCAGTACTTC; cdr3_aa: CASSIAGHEQYF
d_call: TRBD1; v_call: TRBV5-1; j_call: TRBJ1-4; clone_size: -; cdr3_nt: TGCGCCAGCAGCCCAAGGGGGCGATCTAATGAAAAACTGTTTTTT; cdr3_aa: CASSPRGRSNEKLFF
d_call: -; v_call: TRBV5-8; j_call: TRBJ2-7; clone_size: -; cdr3_nt: TGTGCCAGCAGCCAAGATGATGCGTCCCCTTCCTACGAGCAGTACTTC; cdr3_aa: CASSQDDASPSYEQYF
d_call: -; v_call: TRBV28; j_call: TRBJ1-4; clone_size: -; cdr3_nt: TGTGCCAGCAGTTTTCGGACACGAGCAACTAATGAAAAACTGTTTTTT; cdr3_aa: CASSFRTRATNEKLFF
d_call: -; v_call: TRBV19; j_call: TRBJ2-7; clone_size: few; cdr3_nt: TGTGCCAGTAGTATGGGGCTGGCAGCCTACGAGCAGTACTTC; cdr3_aa: CASSMGLAAYEQYF
d_call: TRBD2; v_call: TRBV19; j_call: TRBJ2-2; clone_size: -; cdr3_nt: TGTGCCAGTAGTGATAGCGGGAGTGGCGCCGGGGAGCTGTTTTTT; cdr3_aa: CASSDSGSGAGELFF
d_call: -; v_call: TRBV6-6; j_call: TRBJ1-1; clone_size: -; cdr3_nt: TGTGCCAGCAGTTACTACTTCATGAACACTGAAGCTTTCTTT; cdr3_aa: CASSYYFMNTEAFF
d_call: -; v_call: TRBV27; j_call: TRBJ2-7; clone_size: -; cdr3_nt: TGTGCCAGCAGTTTCCGCCCCGGCCACGAGCAGTACTTC; cdr3_aa: CASSFRPGHEQYF
d_call: TRBD1; v_call: TRBV18; j_call: TRBJ1-2; clone_size: -; cdr3_nt: TGTGCCAGCTCACCTAACCGGGACAGGGAACCTAACTATGGCTACACCTTC; cdr3_aa: CASSPNRDREPNYGYTF
d_call: TRBD2; v_call: TRBV6-1; j_call: TRBJ2-1; clone_size: -; cdr3_nt: TGTGCCAGCAGTGATCGAACTAGCGGGATCAATGAGCAGTTCTTC; cdr3_aa: CASSDRTSGINEQFF
d_call: -; v_call: TRBV30; j_call: TRBJ1-2; clone_size: -; cdr3_nt: TGTGCCTGGAGTACATTCGGTCTAAGGGGCTACACCTTC; cdr3_aa: CAWSTFGLRGYTF
d_call: -; v_call: TRBV19; j_call: TRBJ2-2; clone_size: -; cdr3_nt: TGTGCCAGTAGTATAGGGGAAGCCGGGGAGCTGTTTTTT; cdr3_aa: CASSIGEAGELFF
d_call: -; v_call: TRBV6-7; j_call: TRBJ1-5; clone_size: -; cdr3_nt: TGTGCCAGCAGGTCCGGGCGGACGGCGCCCCTCAATCAGCCCCAGCATTTT; cdr3_aa: CASRSGRTAPLNQPQHF
d_call: TRBD1; v_call: TRBV6-1; j_call: TRBJ1-2; clone_size: -; cdr3_nt: TGTGCCAGCAGTGAACTGGGGACAGCGTATGATGGCTACACCTTC; cdr3_aa: CASSELGTAYDGYTF
d_call: TRBD2; v_call: TRBV30; j_call: TRBJ2-1; clone_size: many; cdr3_nt: TGTGCCTGGAGTCTTACTAGCGGGGGGCAGTTCTTC; cdr3_aa: CAWSLTSGGQFF
d_call: TRBD1; v_call: TRBV25-1; j_call: TRBJ1-1; clone_size: -; cdr3_nt: TGTGCCAGCAGAGTCGGACAGGGGTACACTGAAGCTTTCTTT; cdr3_aa: CASRVGQGYTEAFF
d_call: TRBD1; v_call: TRBV13; j_call: TRBJ1-2; clone_size: once; cdr3_nt: TGTGCCAGCAGTCTCGGTGACAGGGGGCATGGCTACACCTTC; cdr3_aa: CASSLGDRGHGYTF
d_call: TRBD1; v_call: TRBV30; j_call: TRBJ1-2; clone_size: -; cdr3_nt: TGTGCCTGCATTTCACCGGACAGGGGCGGCTATGGCTACACCTTC; cdr3_aa: CACISPDRGGYGYTF
d_call: -; v_call: TRBV25-1; j_call: TRBJ1-1; clone_size: -; cdr3_nt: TGTGCCAGCAGTGAACGATGGGAAGTTGAAGCTTTCTTT; cdr3_aa: CASSERWEVEAFF
d_call: -; v_call: TRBV2; j_call: TRBJ1-1; clone_size: -; cdr3_nt: TGTGCCAGCAGTGAAAGGAGGGGAGGGACTGAAGCTTTCTTT; cdr3_aa: CASSERRGGTEAFF
d_call: TRBD2; v_call: TRBV5-7; j_call: TRBJ2-7; clone_size: few; cdr3_nt: TGTGCCAGCAGCTTGGACCTTGAACTAGCGGGAGAAATTCCCCACGAGCAGTACTTC; cdr3_aa: CASSLDLELAGEIPHEQYF
d_call: TRBD2; v_call: TRBV4-1; j_call: TRBJ2-1; clone_size: -; cdr3_nt: TGCGCCAGCAGCCCAGCGGTCGGGAGGAGCTCCTACAATGAGCAGTTCTTC; cdr3_aa: CASSPAVGRSSYNEQFF
d_call: -; v_call: TRBV29-1; j_call: TRBJ2-7; clone_size: -; cdr3_nt: TGCAGCGTCCCCAAGGGGAGTAGCGGCTACGAGCAGTACTTC; cdr3_aa: CSVPKGSSGYEQYF
d_call: TRBD2; v_call: TRBV25-1; j_call: TRBJ2-1; clone_size: once; cdr3_nt: TGTGCCAGCAGTGGTGGTAGCGGGAGATCGTATGAGCAGTTCTTC; cdr3_aa: CASSGGSGRSYEQFF
d_call: -; v_call: TRBV28; j_call: TRBJ1-1; clone_size: -; cdr3_nt: TGTGCCAGCAGTTCCCAATCGGGAGCTTTCTTT; cdr3_aa: CASSSQSGAFF
d_call: -; v_call: TRBV19; j_call: TRBJ2-7; clone_size: -; cdr3_nt: TGTGCCAGTAGTATCGGGCTTTCTAACGAGCAGTACTTC; cdr3_aa: CASSIGLSNEQYF
d_call: -; v_call: TRBV19; j_call: TRBJ2-7; clone_size: once; cdr3_nt: TGTGCCAGTAGTGCCGGGACACAAGCCTACGAGCAGTACTTC; cdr3_aa: CASSAGTQAYEQYF
d_call: TRBD2; v_call: TRBV4-1; j_call: TRBJ2-7; clone_size: -; cdr3_nt: TGCGCCAGCAGCCAAGAAGCGGGAGTTAGGACCCACGAGCAGTACTTC; cdr3_aa: CASSQEAGVRTHEQYF
d_call: -; v_call: TRBV18; j_call: TRBJ1-1; clone_size: once; cdr3_nt: TGTGCCAGCTCACCACCGAGAGGCCAGTTGAACACTGAAGCTTTCTTT; cdr3_aa: CASSPPRGQLNTEAFF
d_call: -; v_call: TRBV4-1; j_call: TRBJ2-1; clone_size: -; cdr3_nt: TGCGCCAGCAGCCAAGAGTGGGAGAGCTCCTACAATGAGCAGTTCTTC; cdr3_aa: CASSQEWESSYNEQFF
d_call: -; v_call: TRBV9; j_call: TRBJ2-7; clone_size: -; cdr3_nt: TGTGCCAGCAGCCCTACCCCCGGGACAACCTACGAGCAGTACTTC; cdr3_aa: CASSPTPGTTYEQYF
d_call: TRBD1; v_call: TRBV28; j_call: TRBJ1-1; clone_size: few; cdr3_nt: TGTGCCAGCAGGCGACAGGGGGTAATCACTGAAGCTTTCTTT; cdr3_aa: CASRRQGVITEAFF
d_call: -; v_call: TRBV29-1; j_call: TRBJ2-7; clone_size: -; cdr3_nt: TGCAGCGTTGTGAAAAGCTCCTACGAGCAGTACTTC; cdr3_aa: CSVVKSSYEQYF
d_call: -; v_call: TRBV5-3; j_call: TRBJ1-2; clone_size: -; cdr3_nt: TGTGCCAGCAGCCCCCGAGAGGGTCCGTATGGCTACACCTTC; cdr3_aa: CASSPREGPYGYTF
d_call: -; v_call: TRBV27; j_call: TRBJ1-2; clone_size: many; cdr3_nt: TGTGCCAGCAGGACGGAGAACTATGGCTACACCTTC; cdr3_aa: CASRTENYGYTF
d_call: -; v_call: TRBV28; j_call: TRBJ1-2; clone_size: -; cdr3_nt: TGTGCCACTTCGACAGACTACTATGGCTACACCTTC; cdr3_aa: CATSTDYYGYTF
d_call: -; v_call: TRBV4-1; j_call: TRBJ2-7; clone_size: -; cdr3_nt: TGCGCCAGCAGCCAAGATTCGTGGCAGGGGCTGACCTACGAGCAGTACTTC; cdr3_aa: CASSQDSWQGLTYEQYF
d_call: TRBD2; v_call: TRBV30; j_call: TRBJ2-1; clone_size: -; cdr3_nt: TGTGCCTGGAGTGTACCTAGCTTATCCGCGGGAGTTGTCGGGGGTTACTACAATGAGCAGTTCTTC; cdr3_aa: CAWSVPSLSAGVVGGYYNEQFF
d_call: -; v_call: TRBV28; j_call: TRBJ2-7; clone_size: -; cdr3_nt: TGTGCCAGCAGTTTAATGTGGTACGAGCAGTACTTC; cdr3_aa: CASSLMWYEQYF
d_call: -; v_call: TRBV9; j_call: TRBJ2-7; clone_size: -; cdr3_nt: TGTGCCAGCAGCGAGTTTGGGGGGAGGTCGGAAGAGCAGTACTTC; cdr3_aa: CASSEFGGRSEEQYF
d_call: TRBD2; v_call: TRBV10-3; j_call: TRBJ2-1; clone_size: -; cdr3_nt: TGTGCCATCGCTGGGGAGGGAAATGAGCAGTTCTTC; cdr3_aa: CAIAGEGNEQFF
d_call: -; v_call: TRBV19; j_call: TRBJ1-5; clone_size: -; cdr3_nt: TGTGCCAGTAGTGTCTCGCGGGGTAACAATCAGCCCCAGCATTTT; cdr3_aa: CASSVSRGNNQPQHF
d_call: -; v_call: TRBV7-8; j_call: TRBJ2-7; clone_size: -; cdr3_nt: TGTGCCAGCAGCATTCCTGGGTCGCAATCCTACGAGCAGTACTTC; cdr3_aa: CASSIPGSQSYEQYF
d_call: -; v_call: TRBV19; j_call: TRBJ2-7; clone_size: many; cdr3_nt: TGTGCCAGTAGTATGACGGGACCGACGGGCGAGCAGTACTTC; cdr3_aa: CASSMTGPTGEQYF
d_call: -; v_call: TRBV5-5; j_call: TRBJ1-3; clone_size: -; cdr3_nt: TGTGCCAGCAGCTTGGTCGGGTTGTCTGGAAACACCATATATTTT; cdr3_aa: CASSLVGLSGNTIYF
d_call: -; v_call: TRBV27; j_call: TRBJ1-2; clone_size: few; cdr3_nt: TGTGCCAGCAGTGACCACCCCGGATTAGGTGGCTACACCTTC; cdr3_aa: CASSDHPGLGGYTF